These 3 T cell receptor beta chains originate from one sample sequenced in a study of T cell responses to AZD1222 COVID-19 vaccine. Some clones are missing from TCRdb's copy, which holds only in-frame ones; the method was immunoSEQ multiplex PCR. This sample carries about 100,000 clones, 70% to 90% of them seen once, and the ten largest clones take 15% to 20%. The specimen was peripheral blood, collected on day 0 of AZD1222 vaccination. These receptors all stem from an adult in good health.

The rearrangement joins TRBV10-3 to TRBJ2-1, with 7 bases that match TRBD2. CDR1 ENHRY and CDR2 SYGVKD come from the germline V gene. The CDR3 covers 17 residues. V lost 0 bases to trimming and J lost 3 bases; unmatched junction nucleotides: 8. The DNA of the CDR3 is TGTGCCATCAGTGAGTCCAGGACTAGACCTATCTACAATGAGCAGTTCTTC. Its protein product is CAISESRTRPIYNEQFF.

Only a few counts were recorded for this clone. The V and J genes are TRBV9 and TRBJ2-3; 11 bases fit TRBD2. CDR3 length: 14 amino acids. Trimming at V came to 3 bases and at J to 4 bases, leaving 1 base not matched to a gene. Germline values: CDR1 SGDLS, CDR2 YYNGEE. The CDR3 sequence is CASSAGLAADTQYF. As DNA, the CDR3 is TGTGCCAGCAGCGCGGGACTAGCGGCAGATACGCAGTATTTT.

This sequence joins TRBV19 and TRBJ1-5; no definite D call. Per germline, CDR1 LNHDA and CDR2 SQIVND (reference sequence). The length of the CDR3 is 13 residues. Trimming left V 5 bases short and J 4 bases short, with 9 bases between. The CDR3 DNA sequence: TGTGCCAGTAGTCCGGGGTGGAATCAGCCCCAGCATTTT. This codes for CASSPGWNQPQHF.